Sequencing of this TCR beta chain was carried out in a study of blood T cell repertoires in COVID-19. Across the study: There were acute and convalescent COVID-19 samples, and they came from the United States, Italy and Spain. T cells, B-cell-depleted T cells, or PBMCs provided the cDNA or gDNA that served as material.

Patients of the Seattle cohort, enrolled during active infection, were followed longitudinally. CDR3 length equals 17 residues. Germline V CDR1 and CDR2: KGHDR, SFDVKD. The junction had 8 bases not matched to a gene; V was cut back by 1 base and J by 3 bases. As processed by the authors: Quantification of nucleated cells was approximated via reference gene primer amplification. Profiled with immunoSEQ multiplex PCR; TCRdb holds only in-frame clones, not every one. Clone size and V and J calls were adopted from that table, with D and trimming inferred from the DNA. This sample has about 150,000 clones, with more than 75% found just once.

Sequencing was performed on peripheral blood. The chain combines TRBV24-1 with TRBJ2-3; 8 positions match TRBD1. The receptor's source is a man aged 18 to 35 with COVID-19, enrolled during active disease. The CDR3 bases are TGTGCCACCAGTGATTTAGCTGGGACAGGCCCAACAGATACGCAGTATTTT. Encoded protein: CATSDLAGTGPTDTQYF.